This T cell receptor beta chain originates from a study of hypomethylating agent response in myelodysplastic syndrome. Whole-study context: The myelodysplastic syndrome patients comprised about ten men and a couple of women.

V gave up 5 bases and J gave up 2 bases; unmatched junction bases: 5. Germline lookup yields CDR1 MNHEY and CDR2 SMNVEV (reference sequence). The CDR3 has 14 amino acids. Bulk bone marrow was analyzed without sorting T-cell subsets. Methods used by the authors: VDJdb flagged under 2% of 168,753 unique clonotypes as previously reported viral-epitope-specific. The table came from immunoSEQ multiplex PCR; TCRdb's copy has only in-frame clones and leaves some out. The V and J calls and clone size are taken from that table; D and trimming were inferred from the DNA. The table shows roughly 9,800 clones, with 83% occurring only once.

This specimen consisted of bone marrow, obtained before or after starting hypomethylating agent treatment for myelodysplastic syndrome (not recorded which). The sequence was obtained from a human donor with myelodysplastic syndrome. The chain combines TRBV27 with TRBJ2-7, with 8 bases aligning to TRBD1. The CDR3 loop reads CASSPDRVPYEQYF. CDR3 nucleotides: TGTGCCAGCAGTCCGGACAGGGTGCCCTACGAGCAGTACTTC.